The rows below give T cell receptor beta chains drawn from one sample of a study of cytomegalovirus exposure and HLA in healthy donors. Sequenced by immunoSEQ multiplex PCR; TCRdb stores in-frame clones only, minus some. The sample yields about 94,000 clones, 7.6% seen once. The sequenced sample consisted of PBMCs. These receptors were collected from a man aged 45-65 years in good health and CMV-seronegative. The CDR3 runs from the conserved cysteine through the conserved F or W. The D gene is left open where the match is weak. Size is omitted from some rows. Given values are once, few, many or a class for expanded clones.

V: TRBV4-1; D: TRBD1; size: many; J: TRBJ1-1; CDR3: CASSQTGTTEAFF; DNA: TGCGCCAGCAGCCAGACAGGGACCACTGAAGCTTTCTTT
V: TRBV28; D: TRBD1; size: NA; J: TRBJ1-1; CDR3: CASRDRDEAFF; DNA: TGTGCCAGCAGGGACAGGGATGAAGCTTTCTTT
V: TRBV18; D: TRBD1; size: few; J: TRBJ1-6; CDR3: CASSPPGQGDSPLHF; DNA: TGTGCCAGCTCACCGCCGGGACAGGGCGATTCACCCCTCCACTTT
V: TRBV6-5; D: TRBD1; size: NA; J: TRBJ2-5; CDR3: CASSGDSQETQYF; DNA: TGTGCCAGCAGTGGGGACAGCCAAGAGACCCAGTACTTC
V: TRBV18; D: NA; size: NA; J: TRBJ2-5; CDR3: CASTSGYGPQETQYF; DNA: TGTGCCAGCACGAGCGGGTACGGACCCCAAGAGACCCAGTACTTC
V: TRBV6-1; D: TRBD1; size: few; J: TRBJ1-3; CDR3: CASTTGNSGNTIYF; DNA: TGTGCCAGCACGACAGGGAACTCTGGAAACACCATATATTTT
V: TRBV28; D: TRBD2; size: NA; J: TRBJ2-3; CDR3: CASSSLREGLTDTQYF; DNA: TGTGCCAGCAGTTCTCTTCGGGAGGGCCTCACAGATACGCAGTATTTT
V: TRBV4-2; D: TRBD1; size: NA; J: TRBJ2-1; CDR3: CASSQDFRGTGGNEQFF; DNA: TGTGCCAGCAGCCAAGATTTCCGCGGGACAGGGGGCAATGAGCAGTTCTTC
V: TRBV7-2; D: TRBD2; size: NA; J: TRBJ2-5; CDR3: CASSSGGAGLYKTQYF; DNA: TGTGCCAGCAGTTCGGGGGGGGCGGGGTTGTATAAGACCCAGTACTTC
V: TRBV6-1; D: TRBD1; size: few; J: TRBJ2-3; CDR3: CASSGSQGIGTDTQYF; DNA: TGTGCCAGCAGTGGCTCACAGGGGATCGGCACAGATACGCAGTATTTT
V: TRBV5-8; D: NA; size: few; J: TRBJ1-1; CDR3: CASTSRLEGDTEAFF; DNA: TGTGCCAGCACCTCAAGGTTGGAAGGGGACACTGAAGCTTTCTTT
V: TRBV6-1; D: TRBD2; size: few; J: TRBJ2-3; CDR3: CASSERPLAGRSTDTQYF; DNA: TGTGCCAGCAGTGAAAGGCCACTAGCGGGGAGATCCACAGATACGCAGTATTTT
V: TRBV28; D: NA; size: NA; J: TRBJ1-4; CDR3: CASSRTGILNEKLFF; DNA: TGTGCCAGCAGCCGGACCGGGATACTTAATGAAAAACTGTTTTTT
V: TRBV5-4; D: TRBD2; size: few; J: TRBJ2-1; CDR3: CASSLGGRTSENEQFF; DNA: TGTGCCAGCAGCTTGGGCGGGAGGACTAGCGAGAATGAGCAGTTCTTC
V: TRBV5-8; D: NA; size: NA; J: TRBJ1-5; CDR3: CASSFTDSNQPQHF; DNA: TGTGCCAGCAGCTTCACTGATAGCAATCAGCCCCAGCATTTT
V: TRBV11-2; D: NA; size: few; J: TRBJ1-6; CDR3: CASNRDLGSPLHF; DNA: TGTGCCAGCAACCGGGACTTGGGTTCACCCCTCCACTTT
V: TRBV2; D: NA; size: few; J: TRBJ2-5; CDR3: CASSRFPKEAQYF; DNA: TGTGCCAGCAGTAGATTCCCTAAAGAGGCCCAGTACTTC
V: TRBV29-1; D: NA; size: few; J: TRBJ2-3; CDR3: CSSSISTDKQYF; DNA: TGCAGCTCCTCTATTTCCACAGATAAGCAGTATTTT
V: TRBV6-5; D: NA; size: NA; J: TRBJ1-1; CDR3: CASSYSGQLNTEAFF; DNA: TGTGCCAGCAGTTACTCCGGACAGTTGAACACTGAAGCTTTCTTT
V: TRBV2; D: TRBD2; size: NA; J: TRBJ2-1; CDR3: CASREGLAGDLNEQFF; DNA: TGTGCCAGCAGAGAAGGACTAGCGGGAGATTTGAATGAGCAGTTCTTC
V: TRBV6-4; D: TRBD2; size: few; J: TRBJ2-1; CDR3: CASRRLAGYNEQFF; DNA: TGTGCCAGCAGAAGGCTAGCGGGTTACAATGAGCAGTTCTTC
V: TRBV27; D: NA; size: few; J: TRBJ1-5; CDR3: CASSFSSPGFRGNQPQHF; DNA: TGTGCCAGCAGTTTCTCTTCTCCAGGGTTCCGGGGCAATCAGCCCCAGCATTTT
V: TRBV2; D: TRBD1; size: few; J: TRBJ1-5; CDR3: CASSVGQGSQPQHF; DNA: TGTGCCAGCAGTGTGGGACAGGGAAGTCAGCCCCAGCATTTT
V: TRBV7-2; D: TRBD2; size: few; J: TRBJ2-7; CDR3: CASSLGGTSYEQYF; DNA: TGTGCCAGCAGCTTAGGGGGGACTAGCTACGAGCAGTACTTC
V: TRBV5-4; D: NA; size: few; J: TRBJ2-7; CDR3: CASRAAPGTPNHDEQYF; DNA: TGTGCCAGCAGGGCGGCCCCCGGGACACCAAACCACGACGAGCAGTACTTC
V: TRBV6-5; D: NA; size: NA; J: TRBJ2-7; CDR3: CASSYTWDTSYEQYF; DNA: TGTGCCAGCAGTTACACCTGGGACACTTCTTACGAGCAGTACTTC
V: TRBV11-2; D: TRBD1; size: few; J: TRBJ2-5; CDR3: CASSFGTGGMGTQYF; DNA: TGTGCCAGCAGCTTCGGGACAGGGGGAATGGGGACCCAGTACTTC
V: TRBV7-9; D: TRBD2; size: few; J: TRBJ2-1; CDR3: CASSLSGTSGSYEQFF; DNA: TGTGCCAGCAGCTTATCCGGGACTAGCGGGAGTTATGAGCAGTTCTTC
V: TRBV7-3; D: TRBD1; size: NA; J: TRBJ2-1; CDR3: CASSRDREQGQFF; DNA: TGTGCCAGCAGCCGCGACAGGGAACAAGGGCAGTTCTTC
V: TRBV2; D: NA; size: NA; J: TRBJ2-7; CDR3: CASSARGYEQYF; DNA: TGTGCCAGCAGCGCCCGGGGTTACGAGCAGTACTTC
V: TRBV27; D: TRBD1; size: NA; J: TRBJ2-1; CDR3: CASSFDRGSYNEQFF; DNA: TGTGCCAGCAGTTTTGACAGGGGATCCTACAATGAGCAGTTCTTC
V: TRBV7-8; D: TRBD2; size: NA; J: TRBJ2-1; CDR3: CASSRAGGPGNEQFF; DNA: TGTGCCAGCAGCAGAGCGGGAGGGCCAGGTAATGAGCAGTTCTTC
V: TRBV28; D: TRBD1; size: NA; J: TRBJ2-1; CDR3: CASSFSGTGWNEQFF; DNA: TGTGCCAGCAGTTTCTCCGGGACAGGATGGAATGAGCAGTTCTTC
V: TRBV29-1; D: NA; size: NA; J: TRBJ2-1; CDR3: CSVETGYNEQFF; DNA: TGCAGCGTTGAAACAGGGTACAATGAGCAGTTCTTC
V: TRBV9; D: TRBD1; size: NA; J: TRBJ2-1; CDR3: CASSAHSGTGTGYNEQFF; DNA: TGTGCCAGCAGCGCCCACTCCGGGACAGGGACGGGATACAATGAGCAGTTCTTC
V: TRBV27; D: NA; size: NA; J: TRBJ2-2; CDR3: CASSRGWHTGELFF; DNA: TGTGCCAGCAGTCGAGGGTGGCACACCGGGGAGCTGTTTTTT
V: TRBV6-1; D: TRBD1; size: many; J: TRBJ1-6; CDR3: CASSDAGTVFSPLHF; DNA: TGTGCCAGCAGTGATGCCGGGACAGTCTTTTCACCCCTCCACTTT